A selection of T cell receptor beta chains follows, all from one sample in a study of blood T cell repertoires in COVID-19. Assay used: immunoSEQ multiplex PCR; TCRdb lists only in-frame clones, some missing. The repertoire holds about 200,000 clones, with 88% as singletons. Sequencing was performed on peripheral blood. The receptor set was obtained from a middle-aged man with active or convalescent COVID-19. CDR3s include the opening cysteine and the closing phenylalanine or tryptophan. A row's size may be missing; if present it is once, few, many or a size class.

J gene | V gene | clone size | CDR3 protein
TRBJ2-7 | TRBV19 | few | CASTSVGGAPAEQYF
TRBJ2-7 | TRBV7-2 | few | CASSLYGRALEQYF
TRBJ1-2 | TRBV2 | few | CASSLGTDNGYTF
TRBJ2-7 | TRBV27 | . | CAREHGAPNSYEQYF
TRBJ2-2 | TRBV27 | . | CASSPSVGLSNTGELFF
TRBJ1-2 | TRBV10-3 | . | CAISVGTGGYTF
TRBJ2-3 | TRBV19 | . | CASRGAGTDTQYF
TRBJ1-1 | TRBV2 | . | CASSAGLYNTEAFF
TRBJ1-3 | TRBV19 | . | CASMVRVLSSGNTIYF
TRBJ2-5 | TRBV7-2 | . | CASGGRKETQYF
TRBJ1-5 | TRBV7-8 | . | CASSLGVGGNQPQHF
TRBJ1-1 | TRBV4-1 | . | CASSPPGQGRTEAFF
TRBJ1-2 | TRBV19 | once | CASSISQGATGYTF
TRBJ1-1 | TRBV10-3 | once | CAIRGDRGLGNTEAFF
TRBJ2-6 | TRBV5-1 | . | CASSSPGQAGSGANVLTF
TRBJ1-1 | TRBV3-1/TRBV3-2 | . | CASSQVAGARTEAFF
TRBJ1-1 | TRBV5-4 | few | CASSPDRGLNTEAFF
TRBJ2-3 | TRBV5-1 | . | CASSLEGDTLTDTQYF
TRBJ2-7 | TRBV19 | few | CASSSRTPFSYEQYF
TRBJ1-2 | TRBV28 | . | CASSRRTGIKGNYGYTF
TRBJ1-1 | TRBV5-4 | . | CASSGRGQTGNTEAFF
TRBJ2-3 | TRBV19 | . | CASSIPRQGGRYTQYF
TRBJ1-4 | TRBV11-2 | . | CASSSGGLGEKLFF
TRBJ2-1 | TRBV6-2/TRBV6-3 | . | CASSLGQGDYNEQFF
TRBJ1-2 | TRBV6-6 | once | CASTSPGTTPYGYTF
TRBJ2-3 | TRBV28 | . | CASSFNTLQGPDTQYF
TRBJ1-1 | TRBV5-4 | . | CASSLTGSNTEAFF
TRBJ2-3 | TRBV19 | . | CASSTQGVRDTDTQYF
TRBJ1-1 | TRBV20-1 | . | CSAQLNTEAFF
TRBJ2-3 | TRBV5-1 | . | CASSLGDRGAVDTQYF
TRBJ1-1 | TRBV19 | . | CASSAQGAGVTEAFF
TRBJ1-2 | TRBV5-6 | . | CASSLGTGAGYTF
TRBJ2-7 | TRBV10-3 | . | CAIRGTGSLSLYF
TRBJ1-5 | TRBV2 | . | CASRPGTGSNQPQHF
TRBJ1-2 | TRBV2 | . | CASSEGIRDRARGYTF
TRBJ1-2 | TRBV3-1/TRBV3-2 | . | CASSQDWTGDYGYTF
TRBJ1-5 | TRBV11-3 | . | CASSLEVLGARQPQHF
TRBJ2-1 | TRBV18 | . | CASSPWNRGANEQFF
TRBJ1-5 | TRBV14 | . | CASSFTWGQGAGSNQPQHF
TRBJ2-1 | TRBV9 | . | CASTEGGSDNEQFF
TRBJ2-3 | TRBV7-8 | . | CASSVPGLAGPDTQYF
TRBJ2-4 | TRBV5-5 | once | CASSLASGGLAKNIQYF
TRBJ1-5 | TRBV19 | . | CASRETQGVSNQPQHF
TRBJ1-4 | TRBV27 | . | CASSHRAPDRWLNEKLFF
TRBJ2-7 | TRBV28 | . | CASSFRGTGDRHF
TRBJ1-5 | TRBV15 | . | CATGDRGPYSNQPQHF
TRBJ2-1 | TRBV7-9 | . | CASSLTSGGYNEQFF
TRBJ1-4 | TRBV6-5 | . | CASSSQGPNEKLFF
TRBJ1-5 | TRBV28 | . | CASNRGTGFSNQPQHF
TRBJ1-4 | TRBV28 | . | CASREGATNEKLFF